This entry lists 18 T cell receptor beta chains sequenced from one sample in a study of a mutant IDH1 vaccine in newly diagnosed glioma. Using immunoSEQ multiplex PCR, the repertoire was profiled, and TCRdb retains in-frame clones only, with some absent. The sample has about 54,000 clones; 80% to 90% are singletons. Their target antigens are unknown. Time point reported: week 35, safety follow-up. A single vaccine dose contained 300 ug of mutant IDH1 20-mer peptide, and topical imiquimod was used with it. Here the sequenced sample was PBMCs, taken from a glioma patient whose treatment included an IDH1 peptide vaccine. Source of these receptors: a woman aged 18-29 years with glioma.

This chain joins TRBV30 and TRBJ1-2; TRBD1 agrees at 7 bases. Germline assignment: CDR1 GTSNPN and CDR2 SVGIG (reference sequence). The V gene end was trimmed by 3 bases and the J gene end by 3 bases; junction bases not matched to a gene: 7. The CDR3 length is 14 residues. The CDR3 coding sequence is TGTGCCTGGAGCGAATACACAGGGGACTATGGCTACACCTTC. Its protein product is CAWSEYTGDYGYTF.

V usage is TRBV5-6 and J usage is TRBJ1-1, with no clear D. The V and J ends lost 0 bases and 4 bases respectively, with 13 bases between them. Germline lookup yields CDR1 SGHDT and CDR2 YYEEEE. The CDR3 spans 15 residues. CDR3 loop: CASSLVAGLGTEAFF. As DNA, the CDR3 is TGTGCCAGCAGCTTGGTCGCGGGCTTGGGCACTGAAGCTTTCTTT. The full variable domain, rest sourced from reference TRBV5-6 and TRBJ1-1, is DAGVTQSPTHLIKTRGQQVTLRCSPKSGHDTVSWYQQALGQGPQFIFQYYEEEERQRGNFPDRFSGHQFPNYSSELNVNALLLGDSALYLCASSLVAGLGTEAFFGQGTRLTVV.

This CDR3 is CASRRTGVGTGELFF. CDR3 bases: TGTGCCAGCAGAAGGACAGGGGTCGGCACCGGGGAGCTGTTTTTT. This rearrangement joins TRBV9 to TRBJ2-2; TRBD1 matches 9 bases. Germline V gene sequence: CDR1 SGDLS, CDR2 YYNGEE. The CDR3 runs 15 residues. Trimming removed 5 bases from V and 4 bases from J; junction bases left unmatched: 6.

This rearrangement joins TRBV6-1 to TRBJ2-7; TRBD2 aligns across 9 bases. From germline, CDR1 is MNHNS and CDR2 SASEGT. The CDR3 runs 15 residues. After removal of 8 bases from V and 3 bases from J, the junction contained 11 bases not matched to a gene. This chain's CDR3 is CASQPSSGGLYEQYF. The CDR3 nucleotides read TGTGCCAGCCAACCGAGCAGCGGGGGGCTCTACGAGCAGTACTTC.

This chain joins TRBV5-5 and TRBJ2-7; 9 nucleotides align to TRBD1. The V gene's germline CDR1 is SGHKS and CDR2 YYEKEE (reference sequence). V lost 0 bases, J lost 3 bases, and 4 bases stayed unmatched. This CDR3 has 15 amino acids. CDR3 loop: CASSLGDRVLYEQYF. The DNA of the CDR3 is TGTGCCAGCAGCTTGGGGGACAGGGTTCTCTACGAGCAGTACTTC. Together with reference TRBV5-5 and TRBJ2-7, the CDR3 gives the full variable domain: DAGVTQSPTHLIKTRGQQVTLRCSPISGHKSVSWYQQVLGQGPQFIFQYYEKEERGRGNFPDRFSARQFPNYSSELNVNALLLGDSALYLCASSLGDRVLYEQYFGPGTRLTVT.

The V call is TRBV7-6, the J call TRBJ2-3; either TRBD1 or TRBD2 may supply D (6 bases each). The germline gives CDR1 SGHVS, CDR2 FNYEAQ. V lost 2 bases, J lost 0 bases, and 9 bases lay in between. This CDR3 has 15 residues. The DNA of the CDR3 is TGTGCCAGCAGCTTAATGGGGGGCAGCACAGATACGCAGTATTTT. Translation: CASSLMGGSTDTQYF. Full variable domain (rest looked up from reference TRBV7-6 and TRBJ2-3): GAGVSQSPRYKVTKRGQDVALRCDPISGHVSLYWYRQALGQGPEFLTYFNYEAQQDKSGLPNDRFSAERPEGSISTLTIQRTEQRDSAMYRCASSLMGGSTDTQYFGPGTRLTVL.

The chain carries TRBV6-1 and TRBJ2-7, with D possibly TRBD1 on 5 matching bases. The CDR3 loop spans 14 amino acids. The germline V gene encodes CDR1 MNHNS and CDR2 SASEGT. Trimming stripped 5 bases from V and 2 bases from J, with 13 bases between. In DNA form, the CDR3 reads TGTGCCAGCAGTACGAGCCAGGGAACCTACGAGCAGTACTTC. Translated, it gives CASSTSQGTYEQYF.

The chain's CDR3 is CASSQGTGQSREKLFF. The CDR3 DNA is TGCGCCAGCAGCCAAGGGACTGGACAGTCTCGAGAAAAACTGTTTTTT. The gene calls are TRBV4-1 and TRBJ1-4, with D perhaps TRBD1 (6 bases). The V gene lost 1 base and the J gene lost 8 bases, with 17 bases spanning the gap. This CDR3 has 16 residues. The germline gives CDR1 MGHRA, CDR2 YSYEKL.

The chain has TRBV7-3 and TRBJ2-7, with 7 bases aligning to TRBD1. The J segment lost 2 bases and the V segment lost 3 bases, leaving 4 bases of the junction unmatched. The CDR3 contains 14 residues. The germline V gene has CDR1 SGHTA and CDR2 FQGTGA. DNA for the CDR3: TGTGCCAGCAGCTTGACAGGGTCCCCCTACGAGCAGTACTTC. Amino acid sequence: CASSLTGSPYEQYF. The whole variable domain, remainder taken from reference TRBV7-3 and TRBJ2-7, is GAGVSQTPSNKVTEKGKYVELRCDPISGHTALYWYRQSLGQGPEFLIYFQGTGAADDSGLPNDRFFAVRPEGSVSTLKIQRTERGDSAVYLCASSLTGSPYEQYFGPGTRLTVT.

The chain combines TRBV5-1 with TRBJ1-2, with 7 bases that match TRBD1. Unmatched junction bases numbered 6, after V lost 4 bases and J lost 0 bases. Germline V gives CDR1 SGHRS, CDR2 YFSETQ. CDR3 length equals 15 residues. CDR3 amino acids: CASSKTTGSNYGYTF. Written as DNA, the CDR3 is TGCGCCAGCAGCAAGACGACAGGGTCTAACTATGGCTACACCTTC.

This chain joins TRBV5-1 and TRBJ2-5; TRBD2 matches at 7 bases. The germline V gene encodes CDR1 SGHRS and CDR2 YFSETQ. V shed 9 bases and J 2 bases; nucleotides not matched to a gene: 7. This CDR3 is built from 13 residues. The CDR3 loop reads CATATSAQETQYF. The CDR3 region has the DNA TGCGCCACCGCCACTAGCGCTCAAGAGACCCAGTACTTC.

The V gene is TRBV6-5, the J gene TRBJ1-3, with D possibly being TRBD1 (5 bases). Germline V gives CDR1 MNHEY, CDR2 SVGAGI. CDR3 size: 15 residues. With 6 bases removed from V and 3 bases from J, the gap between germline ends came to 15 bases. The CDR3 spells CASRPPGAGGNTIYF. The CDR3 nucleotides read TGTGCCAGCAGGCCTCCTGGGGCCGGTGGAAACACCATATATTTT.

The V and J genes are TRBV4-2 and TRBJ2-3; possible D gene TRBD2, 7 bases. CDR3 length: 16 amino acids. The V gene's germline CDR1 is LGHNA and CDR2 YNFKEQ. V lost 0 bases to trimming and J lost 4 bases, with 14 bases between them. In nucleotides, the CDR3 is TGTGCCAGCAGCCAAGATCCGAGGGGGGGGGCAGATACGCAGTATTTT. Protein product: CASSQDPRGGADTQYF.

This chain joins TRBV5-5 and TRBJ2-7; D gene ambiguous. Trimming took off 3 bases at V and 2 bases at J, with 9 bases between the two ends. This CDR3 is 13 amino acids long. Germline loops: CDR1 SGHKS, CDR2 YYEKEE (reference sequence). Written as DNA, the CDR3 is TGTGCCAGCAGCTCTGACAACACCTACGAGCAGTACTTC. Translated, it gives CASSSDNTYEQYF.

This chain joins TRBV18 and TRBJ2-5; D may be TRBD2 (5 bases). Germline V lookup: CDR1 KGHSH, CDR2 LQKENI. The V and J ends lost 3 bases and 5 bases respectively, with 13 bases between them. The CDR3 length is 14 residues. The CDR3 here is CASSPLRGEETQYF. The CDR3 nucleotides are TGTGCCAGCTCACCCCTCCGTGGGGAGGAGACCCAGTACTTC.

This rearrangement joins TRBV5-4 to TRBJ1-2; D not resolved. The V end was cut by 3 bases, the J end by 8 bases, with 14 bases between. The length of the CDR3 is 13 residues. Germline CDR1 SGHNT, CDR2 YYREEE (reference sequence). The CDR3 DNA sequence: TGTGCCAGCAGCTGGCGCGGTCTAAGGGGCTACACCTTC. Amino acids: CASSWRGLRGYTF.

The rearrangement uses TRBV5-1 and TRBJ1-4; weak D call: TRBD1 (5 bases). Germline CDR1 reads SGHRS; CDR2 reads YFSETQ. The CDR3 runs to 14 residues. Between the trimmed V and J ends, which lost 0 bases and 5 bases, there was a span of 8 bases. CDR3 bases: TGCGCCAGCAGCTTGGCTGGGGCCAATGAAAAACTGTTTTTT. Protein product: CASSLAGANEKLFF.

The chain employs TRBV18 and TRBJ2-3; 11 bases align to TRBD2. Trimming took 0 bases from V and 1 from J; bases not matched to a gene: 6. In germline, CDR1 is KGHSH, CDR2 LQKENI. The CDR3 is 18 amino acids. CDR3 sequence: CASSPPALAGGGTDTQYF. The CDR3 nucleotides are TGTGCCAGCTCACCACCGGCCCTAGCGGGGGGTGGCACAGATACGCAGTATTTT.